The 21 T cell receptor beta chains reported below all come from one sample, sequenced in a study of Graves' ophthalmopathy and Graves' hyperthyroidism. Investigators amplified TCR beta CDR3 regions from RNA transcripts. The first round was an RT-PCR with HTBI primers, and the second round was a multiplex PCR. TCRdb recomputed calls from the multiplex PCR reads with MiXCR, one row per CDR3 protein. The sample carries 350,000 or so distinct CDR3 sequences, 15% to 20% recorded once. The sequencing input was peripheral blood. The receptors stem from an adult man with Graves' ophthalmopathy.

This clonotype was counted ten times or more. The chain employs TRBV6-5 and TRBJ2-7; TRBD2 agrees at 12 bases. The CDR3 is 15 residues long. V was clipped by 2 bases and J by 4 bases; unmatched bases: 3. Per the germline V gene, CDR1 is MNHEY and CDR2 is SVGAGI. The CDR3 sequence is CASSYSLAGGYEQYF. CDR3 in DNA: TGTGCCAGCAGTTACAGCCTAGCGGGAGGGTACGAGCAGTACTTC.

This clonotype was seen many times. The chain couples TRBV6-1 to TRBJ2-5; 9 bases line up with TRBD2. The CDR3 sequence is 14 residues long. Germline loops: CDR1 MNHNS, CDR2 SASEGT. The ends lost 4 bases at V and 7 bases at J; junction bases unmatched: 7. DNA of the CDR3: TGTGCCAGCAGTGGGGCTAGGGGACTAGCGACCCAGTACTTC. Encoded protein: CASSGARGLATQYF.

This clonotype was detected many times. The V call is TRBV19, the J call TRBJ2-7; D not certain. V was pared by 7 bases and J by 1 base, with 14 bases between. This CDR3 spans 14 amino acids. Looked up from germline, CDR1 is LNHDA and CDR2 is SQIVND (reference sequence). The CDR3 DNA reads TGTGCCAGTAAGGTTGGGCTGGGATCCTACGAGCAGTACTTC. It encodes CASKVGLGSYEQYF.

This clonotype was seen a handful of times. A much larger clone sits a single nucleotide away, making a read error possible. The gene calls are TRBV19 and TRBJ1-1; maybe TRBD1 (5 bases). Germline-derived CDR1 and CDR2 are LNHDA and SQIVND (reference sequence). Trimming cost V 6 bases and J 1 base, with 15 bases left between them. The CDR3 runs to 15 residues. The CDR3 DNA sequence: TGTGCCAGTAGGGGCCACAGGACAAAGAACACTGAAGCTTTCTTT. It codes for CASRGHRTKNTEAFF.

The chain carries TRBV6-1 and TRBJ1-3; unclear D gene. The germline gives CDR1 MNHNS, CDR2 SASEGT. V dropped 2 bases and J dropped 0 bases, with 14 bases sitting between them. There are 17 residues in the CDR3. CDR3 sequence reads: CASSESKSASSGNTIYF. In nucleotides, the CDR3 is TGTGCCAGCAGTGAATCAAAGAGCGCTAGCTCTGGAAACACCATATATTTT.

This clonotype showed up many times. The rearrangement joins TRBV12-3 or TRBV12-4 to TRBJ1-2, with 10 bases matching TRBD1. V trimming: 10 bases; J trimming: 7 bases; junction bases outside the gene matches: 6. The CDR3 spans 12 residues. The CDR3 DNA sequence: TGTGCCAACAGAGGGACAGGGGCTGGCTACACCTTC. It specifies CANRGTGAGYTF.

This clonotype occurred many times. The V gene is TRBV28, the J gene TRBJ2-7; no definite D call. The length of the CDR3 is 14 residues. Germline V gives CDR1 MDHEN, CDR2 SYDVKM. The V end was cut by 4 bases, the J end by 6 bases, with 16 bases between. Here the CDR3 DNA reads TGTGCCAGCAGTTCTGCTAGTTTAATCGGCGAGCAGTACTTC. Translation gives CASSSASLIGEQYF.

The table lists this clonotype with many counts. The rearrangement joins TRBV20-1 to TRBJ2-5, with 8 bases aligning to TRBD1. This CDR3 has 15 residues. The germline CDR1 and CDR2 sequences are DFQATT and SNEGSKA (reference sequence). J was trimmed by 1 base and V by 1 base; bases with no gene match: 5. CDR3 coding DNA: TGCAGTGCTAGAGTGGGACAGGAGATCCAAGAGACCCAGTACTTC. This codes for CSARVGQEIQETQYF.

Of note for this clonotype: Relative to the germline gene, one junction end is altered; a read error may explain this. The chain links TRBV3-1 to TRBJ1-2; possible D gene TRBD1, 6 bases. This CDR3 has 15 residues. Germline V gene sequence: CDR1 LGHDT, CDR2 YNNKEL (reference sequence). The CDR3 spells CASSQTGGANYGYIF. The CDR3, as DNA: TGTGCCAGCAGCCAGACAGGCGGAGCTAACTATGGCTACATCTTC.

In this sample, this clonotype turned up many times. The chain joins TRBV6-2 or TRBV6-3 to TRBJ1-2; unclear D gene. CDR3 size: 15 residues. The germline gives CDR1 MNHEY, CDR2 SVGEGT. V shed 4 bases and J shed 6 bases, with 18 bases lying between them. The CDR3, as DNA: TGTGCCAGCAGTTCACCCCAGGAAGGCTCGGATGGCTACACCTTC. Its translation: CASSSPQEGSDGYTF.

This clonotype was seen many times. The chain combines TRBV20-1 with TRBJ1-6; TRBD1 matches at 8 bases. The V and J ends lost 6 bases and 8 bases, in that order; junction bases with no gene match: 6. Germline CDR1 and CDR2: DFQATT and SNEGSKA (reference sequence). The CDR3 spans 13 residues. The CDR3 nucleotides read TGCAGTGCGCGGGACAGGCTGGATTCACCCCTCCACTTT. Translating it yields CSARDRLDSPLHF.

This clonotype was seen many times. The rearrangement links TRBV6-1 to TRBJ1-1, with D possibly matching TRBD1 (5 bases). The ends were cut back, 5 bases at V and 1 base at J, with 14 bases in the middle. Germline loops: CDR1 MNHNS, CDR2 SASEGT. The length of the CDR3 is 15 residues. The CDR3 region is CASSTPGRANTEAFF. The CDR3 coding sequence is TGTGCCAGCAGTACCCCAGGCAGGGCGAACACTGAAGCTTTCTTT.

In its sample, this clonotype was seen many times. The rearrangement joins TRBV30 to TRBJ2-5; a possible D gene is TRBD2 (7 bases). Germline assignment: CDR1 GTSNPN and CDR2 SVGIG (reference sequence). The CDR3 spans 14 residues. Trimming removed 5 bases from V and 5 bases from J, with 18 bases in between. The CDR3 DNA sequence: TGTGCCTGGGGGAGGGGGGGGAGAGAGGAGACCCAGTACTTC. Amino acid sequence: CAWGRGGREETQYF.

The CDR3 protein is CSARGLIQETQYF. Written as DNA, the CDR3 is TGCAGTGCTAGGGGACTAATCCAAGAGACCCAGTACTTC. This chain uses TRBV20-1 with TRBJ2-5, with 7 bases fitting TRBD2. CDR3 length equals 13 residues. The germline V gene has CDR1 DFQATT and CDR2 SNEGSKA (reference sequence). J lost 1 base, V lost 3 bases, and 2 bases had no gene match.

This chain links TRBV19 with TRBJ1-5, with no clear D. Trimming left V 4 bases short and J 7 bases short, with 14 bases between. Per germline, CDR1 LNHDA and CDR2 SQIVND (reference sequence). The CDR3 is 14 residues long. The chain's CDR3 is CASSTGRPGQPQHF. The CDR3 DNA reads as TGTGCCAGTAGTACCGGCCGCCCGGGGCAGCCCCAGCATTTT.

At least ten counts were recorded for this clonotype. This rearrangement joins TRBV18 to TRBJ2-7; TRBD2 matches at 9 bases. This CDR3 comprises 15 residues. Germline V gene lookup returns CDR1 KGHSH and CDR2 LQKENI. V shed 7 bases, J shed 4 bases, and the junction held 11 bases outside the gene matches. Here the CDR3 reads CASFEGSGSEYEQYF. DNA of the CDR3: TGTGCCAGCTTCGAGGGTAGCGGGAGCGAGTACGAGCAGTACTTC. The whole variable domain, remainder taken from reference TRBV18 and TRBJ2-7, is NAGVMQNPRHLVRRRGQEARLRCSPMKGHSHVYWYRQLPEEGLKFMVYLQKENIIDESGMPKERFSAEFPKEGPSILRIQQVVRGDSAAYFCASFEGSGSEYEQYFGPGTRLTVT.

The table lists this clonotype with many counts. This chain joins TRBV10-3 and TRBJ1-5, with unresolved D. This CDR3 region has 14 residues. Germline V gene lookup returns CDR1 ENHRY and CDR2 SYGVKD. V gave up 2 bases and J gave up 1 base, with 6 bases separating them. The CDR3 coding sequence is TGTGCCATCAGTGAGGGATTAAGCAATCAGCCCCAGCATTTT. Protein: CAISEGLSNQPQHF.

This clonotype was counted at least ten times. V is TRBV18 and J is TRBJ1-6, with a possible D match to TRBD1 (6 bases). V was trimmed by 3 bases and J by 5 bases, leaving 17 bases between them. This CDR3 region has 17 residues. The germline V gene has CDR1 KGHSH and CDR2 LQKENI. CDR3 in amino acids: CASSPNLRTDNNSPLHF. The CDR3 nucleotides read TGTGCCAGCTCACCGAACCTCCGGACAGACAATAATTCACCCCTCCACTTT. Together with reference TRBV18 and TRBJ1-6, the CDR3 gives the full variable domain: NAGVMQNPRHLVRRRGQEARLRCSPMKGHSHVYWYRQLPEEGLKFMVYLQKENIIDESGMPKERFSAEFPKEGPSILRIQQVVRGDSAAYFCASSPNLRTDNNSPLHFGNGTRLTVT.

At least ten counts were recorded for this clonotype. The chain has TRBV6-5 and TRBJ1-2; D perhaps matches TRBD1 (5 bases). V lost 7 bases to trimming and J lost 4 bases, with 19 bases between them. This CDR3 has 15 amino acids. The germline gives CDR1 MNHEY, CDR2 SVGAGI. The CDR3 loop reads CASTDSGTQVYGYTF. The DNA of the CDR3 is TGTGCCAGCACCGATTCCGGAACACAGGTCTATGGCTACACCTTC.

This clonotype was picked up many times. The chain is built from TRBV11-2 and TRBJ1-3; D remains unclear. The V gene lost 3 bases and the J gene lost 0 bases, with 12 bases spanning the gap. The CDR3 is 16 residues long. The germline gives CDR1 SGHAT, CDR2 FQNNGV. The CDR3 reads CASSFGSGISGNTIYF. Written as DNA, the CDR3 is TGTGCCAGCAGCTTCGGGTCAGGAATCTCTGGAAACACCATATATTTT.

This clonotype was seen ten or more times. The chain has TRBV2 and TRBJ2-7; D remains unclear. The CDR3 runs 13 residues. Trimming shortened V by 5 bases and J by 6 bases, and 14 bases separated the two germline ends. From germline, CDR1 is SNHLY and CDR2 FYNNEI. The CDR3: CASSWSLRGEQYF. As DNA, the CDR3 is TGTGCCAGCAGTTGGTCACTCCGCGGCGAGCAGTACTTC.